Listed below are T cell receptor beta chains from one sample, sequenced in a study of T-cell reconstitution after alpha-beta-depleted transplantation in children. MiXCR, run by TCRdb on the PCR reads, gives a single entry per CDR3 protein. The top ten hold 0.79% of the sample, which has approximately 650,000 distinct CDR3 sequences, about 12% seen once. Material: PBMCs, obtained before TCRalphabeta/CD19-depleted stem cell transplant. The receptors derive from a girl aged 2 to 9 with congenital amegakaryocytic thrombocytopenia, due to receive a stem cell transplant. The CDR3 runs from the conserved cysteine through the conserved F or W. A D gene is named only where the DNA matches it firmly. Size values are once, few and many counts, or a class for expanded clones, and some rows have none.

TRBV4-2	few	TRBJ2-7	.	CASSQEWAYEQYF	TGTGCCAGCAGCCAAGAGTGGGCCTACGAGCAGTACTTC
TRBV5-1	many	TRBJ2-7	TRBD2	CASSLVRTSVSYEQYF	TGCGCCAGCAGCTTGGTACGGACTAGCGTCTCCTACGAGCAGTACTTC
TRBV29-1	.	TRBJ2-7	.	CSVEDKGGRYELYF	TGCAGCGTTGAAGATAAGGGGGGCCGGTACGAGCTGTACTTC
TRBV7-9	many	TRBJ1-2	.	CASSEQGANYGYTF	TGTGCCAGCAGCGAGCAGGGAGCCAACTATGGCTACACCTTC
TRBV20-1	few	TRBJ2-5	.	CSAPGGETQYF	TGCAGTGCTCCAGGGGGGGAGACCCAGTACTTC
TRBV12-3/TRBV12-4	.	TRBJ1-3	.	CASSLWYTIYF	TGTGCCAGCAGTTTATGGTACACCATATATTTT
TRBV12-3/TRBV12-4	many	TRBJ2-7	.	CASSPGASYEQYF	TGTGCCAGCAGCCCAGGGGCATCCTACGAGCAGTACTTC
TRBV7-9	.	TRBJ2-3	TRBD2	CAIQSGGLQGPQYF	TGTGCCATCCAATCGGGGGGGCTACAAGGGCCGCAGTATTTT
TRBV7-9	.	TRBJ2-5	.	CASSLVQAGTQETQYF	TGTGCCAGCAGCTTAGTACAGGCGGGAACCCAAGAGACCCAGTACTTC
TRBV7-2	few	TRBJ2-1	.	CASSSSAGSYNEQFF	TGTGCCAGCAGCTCTTCTGCGGGATCCTACAATGAGCAGTTCTTC
TRBV2	.	TRBJ2-2	TRBD2	CASSEPRGGKANTGELFF	TGTGCCAGCAGTGAACCTCGCGGGGGGAAAGCGAACACCGGGGAGCTGTTTTTT
TRBV29-1	few	TRBJ1-6	.	CSVADGSSSPLHF	TGCAGCGTTGCAGATGGCAGTTCCTCACCCCTCCACTTT
TRBV5-5	many	TRBJ1-1	.	CASSLSVGSWNTEAFF	TGTGCCAGCAGCTTATCTGTGGGGAGTTGGAACACTGAAGCTTTCTTT
TRBV6-2/TRBV6-3	.	TRBJ2-7	TRBD2	CASSYSRGWSGEAIFYEQYF	TGTGCCAGCAGTTACTCGAGGGGTTGGAGCGGGGAGGCTATTTTCTACGAGCAGTACTTC
TRBV6-6	few	TRBJ1-1	.	CASSPGGYTEAFF	TGTGCCAGCAGCCCCGGGGGTTACACTGAAGCTTTCTTT
TRBV3-1	many	TRBJ1-1	.	CASSSTVGVGKTEAFF	TGTGCCAGCAGCTCAACGGTGGGAGTTGGGAAGACTGAAGCTTTCTTT
TRBV7-2	many	TRBJ2-7	TRBD2	CASSHNPGLGEQYF	TGTGCCAGCAGCCACAATCCAGGACTAGGCGAGCAGTACTTC
TRBV20-1	.	TRBJ2-4	.	CSAITQDPNTLAKNIQYF	TGCAGTGCTATCACTCAGGACCCTAATACCCTAGCCAAAAACATTCAGTACTTC
TRBV9	many	TRBJ2-2	.	CASSALTSSGELFF	TGTGCCAGCAGCGCCCTGACTAGTTCCGGGGAGCTGTTTTTT
TRBV6-5	.	TRBJ2-3	TRBD2	CASSYLAGGSDTQYF	TGTGCCAGCAGTTATTTAGCGGGAGGTTCAGATACGCAGTATTTT
TRBV28	many	TRBJ2-7	.	CASSPIRDTIYEQYF	TGTGCCAGCAGCCCTATACGGGACACCATTTACGAGCAGTACTTC
TRBV5-1	many	TRBJ2-3	.	CASSLAVVSSTDTQYF	TGCGCCAGCAGCTTGGCCGTAGTCTCTAGCACAGATACGCAGTATTTT
TRBV20-1	few	TRBJ2-1	TRBD2	CSAPGLAGGPYNEQFF	TGCAGTGCCCCAGGGCTAGCGGGAGGCCCCTACAATGAGCAGTTCTTC
TRBV27	few	TRBJ2-1	.	CASRGRHDEQFF	TGTGCCAGCAGGGGCCGCCATGATGAGCAGTTCTTC
TRBV12-3/TRBV12-4	many	TRBJ2-1	.	CASSFGTRGYEQFF	TGTGCCAGCAGTTTCGGGACCCGAGGATATGAGCAGTTCTTC
TRBV29-1	few	TRBJ2-7	.	CSVPGQRIYEQYF	TGCAGCGTTCCCGGACAGAGAATCTACGAGCAGTACTTC
TRBV4-2	few	TRBJ2-7	TRBD2	CASSRQGTSGIYEQYF	TGTGCCAGCAGCCGTCAAGGGACTAGCGGGATATACGAGCAGTACTTC
TRBV7-6	many	TRBJ2-7	.	CASSDGDLSYEQYF	TGTGCCAGCAGCGATGGGGACCTCTCCTACGAGCAGTACTTC
TRBV20-1	many	TRBJ2-1	TRBD2	CSVGSGRVEQFF	TGCAGTGTGGGTAGCGGGAGAGTTGAGCAGTTCTTC
TRBV12-3/TRBV12-4	.	TRBJ2-1	.	CASSPFNSLRDKSSYNEQFF	TGTGCCAGCAGTCCGTTCAACTCTCTCCGGGACAAGAGCTCCTACAATGAGCAGTTCTTC
TRBV12-3/TRBV12-4	.	TRBJ2-1	.	CASSREAGDTSSYNEQFF	TGTGCCAGCAGTAGGGAGGCGGGGGACACTAGCTCCTACAATGAGCAGTTCTTC
TRBV6-1	few	TRBJ2-7	.	CASSRVGSATYEQYF	TGTGCCAGCAGCCGGGTGGGTAGCGCGACCTACGAGCAGTACTTC
TRBV5-1	many	TRBJ2-3	.	CASSSTTDTQYF	TGCGCCAGCAGCTCGACCACTGATACGCAGTATTTT
TRBV20-1	.	TRBJ2-5	.	CSAHYRDQETQYF	TGCAGTGCCCATTACAGGGATCAAGAGACCCAGTACTTC
TRBV11-2	many	TRBJ2-1	TRBD2	CASSLGRLAAYNEQFF	TGTGCCAGCAGCTTAGGGCGACTAGCGGCCTACAATGAGCAGTTCTTC
TRBV30	few	TRBJ2-3	.	CACGSTDTQYF	TGTGCCTGCGGGAGTACAGATACGCAGTATTTT
TRBV7-9	.	TRBJ1-1	.	CASSSSLPDWDTEAFF	TGTGCCAGCAGCTCCTCCCTCCCCGACTGGGACACTGAAGCTTTCTTT
TRBV5-1	many	TRBJ2-1	.	CASSLEVIYNEQFF	TGCGCCAGCAGCTTGGAGGTAATATACAATGAGCAGTTCTTC
TRBV20-1	many	TRBJ2-1	.	CSARDSINNEQFF	TGCAGTGCTAGAGATTCGATCAACAATGAGCAGTTCTTC
TRBV29-1	many	TRBJ1-4	.	CSAPGLSDEKLFF	TGCAGCGCGCCGGGACTTTCGGATGAAAAACTGTTTTTT
TRBV20-1	many	TRBJ1-3	TRBD1	CSAEQGSGNTIYF	TGCAGTGCTGAACAGGGGTCTGGAAACACCATATATTTT
TRBV5-1	few	TRBJ2-5	.	CASSLVSGTQETQYF	TGCGCCAGCAGCTTGGTGTCAGGGACACAAGAGACCCAGTACTTC
TRBV20-1	many	TRBJ2-4	.	CSARFTGPENIQYF	TGCAGTGCTAGGTTCACGGGGCCCGAAAACATTCAGTACTTC
TRBV20-1	many	TRBJ1-6	TRBD1	CSARQGANSPLHF	TGCAGTGCGAGACAGGGGGCAAATTCACCCCTCCACTTT
TRBV28	many	TRBJ2-3	.	CASTPIPGATQYF	TGTGCCAGCACCCCGATTCCAGGAGCTACGCAGTATTTT
TRBV20-1	many	TRBJ2-1	.	CSARNNRLAGIRDEQFF	TGCAGTGCTCGAAATAATCGTCTAGCCGGGATCCGGGACGAGCAGTTCTTC
TRBV6-2/TRBV6-3	once	TRBJ2-7	.	CASRPWGETSYEQYF	TGTGCCAGCAGACCCTGGGGGGAGACTTCCTACGAGCAGTACTTC
TRBV10-3	.	TRBJ2-7	.	CATNGGLYEQYF	TGTGCCACCAATGGGGGACTCTACGAGCAGTACTTC
TRBV7-9	.	TRBJ2-3	TRBD2	CASSLAGGPSHTQYF	TGTGCCAGCAGCTTAGCGGGAGGGCCCTCGCATACGCAGTATTTT
TRBV7-9	few	TRBJ2-7	TRBD1	CASSLSAGQGSSYEQYF	TGTGCCAGCAGCTTATCCGCCGGACAGGGTAGCTCCTACGAGCAGTACTTC
TRBV4-1	many	TRBJ1-5	.	CASSQGVKGNQPQHF	TGCGCCAGCAGCCAAGGAGTCAAGGGCAATCAGCCCCAGCATTTT
TRBV7-9	.	TRBJ2-7	.	CASSFTGKGAYEQYF	TGTGCCAGCAGCTTCACAGGGAAAGGTGCCTACGAGCAGTACTTC
TRBV11-3	.	TRBJ2-1	TRBD2	CASSRLLGTSGLNEQFF	TGTGCCAGCAGCCGACTCCTGGGGACTAGCGGGCTGAATGAGCAGTTCTTC
TRBV28	.	TRBJ1-6	.	CASSLFFGTGISPLHF	TGTGCCAGCAGTTTGTTTTTCGGGACCGGTATTTCACCCCTCCACTTT
TRBV29-1	.	TRBJ2-1	.	CSVTGGTDNEQFF	TGCAGCGTCACGGGGGGCACGGACAATGAGCAGTTCTTC
TRBV7-8	.	TRBJ2-7	TRBD2	CASSMTGTSDYEQYF	TGTGCCAGCAGCATGACCGGGACTAGCGACTACGAGCAGTACTTC
TRBV7-2	few	TRBJ2-3	.	CASSLTKSNTQYF	TGTGCCAGCAGCTTGACTAAGTCAAATACGCAGTATTTT
TRBV4-2	.	TRBJ2-7	.	CASSQEIWPVSYEQYF	TGTGCCAGCAGCCAAGAAATTTGGCCCGTCTCCTACGAGCAGTACTTC